Listed here are 20 T cell receptor beta chains from one sample, sequenced in a study of CD8 T cells in ankylosing spondylitis. Their specific antigens are unknown. TCRdb independently ran MiXCR on the 5' RACE reads; one entry per CDR3 protein. This sample has about 700,000 distinct CDR3 sequences, with 15% to 20% found just once. Findings of the study overall: Seemingly distinctive of ankylosing spondylitis blood was a TCR beta motif formed by eight highly homologous variants.

The source material was blood, either unsorted or a sorted T cell fraction (not recorded which). The receptors here all came from a male donor with ankylosing spondylitis.

The chain is built from TRBV4-1 and TRBJ1-2; D is uncertain. V was pared by 0 bases and J by 12 bases, with 17 bases between. Germline CDR1 MGHRA, CDR2 YSYEKL. The CDR3 runs to 14 residues. CDR3 residues: CASSQDPGSNVDTF. For the CDR3, the DNA is TGCGCCAGCAGCCAAGATCCGGGATCGAACGTGGACACCTTC.

The J gene is TRBJ1-1, the V gene TRBV20-1, with D possibly being TRBD1 (5 bases). V gave up 5 bases and J gave up 6 bases, with 13 bases separating them. The CDR3 length is 12 residues. Germline CDR1 reads DFQATT; CDR2 reads SNEGSKA (reference sequence). The CDR3 DNA follows: TGCAGTGCTCCCAGGGTTGGGGCTGAAGCTTTCTTT. Encoded protein: CSAPRVGAEAFF.

This chain joins TRBV20-1 and TRBJ2-7, with D maybe TRBD1 (6 bases). Germline loops: CDR1 DFQATT, CDR2 SNEGSKA (reference sequence). The V end was cut by 6 bases, the J end by 2 bases, with 17 bases between. The CDR3 is 14 residues long. The CDR3 region is CSAQPNRATYEQYF. The CDR3, as DNA: TGCAGTGCCCAACCTAACAGGGCGACCTACGAGCAGTACTTC.

This rearrangement joins TRBV29-1 to TRBJ2-3; D might be TRBD1 or TRBD2, each matching 5 bases. Germline CDR1 is SQVTM and CDR2 is ANQGSEA. V lost 3 bases to trimming and J lost 6 bases, with 10 bases between them. There are 12 residues in the CDR3. This CDR3 is CSVDTGTDTQYF. In DNA form, the CDR3 reads TGCAGCGTTGATACCGGGACGGATACGCAGTATTTT.

This clonotype was counted between two and nine times. The genes are TRBV27 and TRBJ2-1; TRBD2 matches 14 bases. Trimming at V came to 2 bases and at J to 9 bases, leaving 9 bases not matched to a gene. Per germline, CDR1 MNHEY and CDR2 SMNVEV (reference sequence). This CDR3 contains 17 residues. CDR3 bases: TGTGCCAGCAGTTTACGGGAGGGACTAGCGGGAGTCGTTGAGCAGTTCTTC. As protein: CASSLREGLAGVVEQFF.

The sample holds a few counts of this clonotype. The rearrangement links TRBV2 to TRBJ1-3, with unresolved D. The germline V gene encodes CDR1 SNHLY and CDR2 FYNNEI. V was cut by 2 bases and J by 2 bases, with 4 bases left in between. CDR3 length: 13 residues. CDR3 coding DNA: TGTGCCAGCAGTGAACTACCTGGAAACACCATATATTTT. Its translation: CASSELPGNTIYF.

The chain recombines TRBV7-2 with TRBJ1-3; possible D gene TRBD1, 6 bases. Germline V gene lookup returns CDR1 SGHTA and CDR2 FQGNSA. V lost 1 base to trimming and J lost 4 bases, with 17 bases between them. This CDR3 contains 17 residues. The CDR3 coding sequence is TGTGCCAGCAGCTTAGGGCCCCCAGGGGCGCCGGGAAACACCATATATTTT. Translated: CASSLGPPGAPGNTIYF.

The V gene is TRBV12-3 or TRBV12-4, the J gene TRBJ2-5, with a tentative D call TRBD2 (6 bases). V was trimmed by 5 bases and J by 4 bases, leaving 14 bases between them. This CDR3 is built from 14 residues. For the CDR3, the DNA is TGTGCCAGCAGTCCTTGGACTACGGTAGAGACCCAGTACTTC. Translating it yields CASSPWTTVETQYF.

This clonotype was found many times. V and J are TRBV29-1 and TRBJ2-7; D gene uncertain. Trimming pared 5 bases from V and 3 bases from J, leaving 11 bases between. Germline loops: CDR1 SQVTM, CDR2 ANQGSEA. CDR3 length equals 12 residues. CDR3 in amino acids: CSVRVQVYEQYF. CDR3 sequence (DNA): TGCAGCGTTAGGGTCCAGGTCTACGAGCAGTACTTC.

This clonotype was recorded a few times. The chain joins TRBV2 to TRBJ1-5; 8 bases are a match to TRBD1. V shed 6 bases, J shed 2 bases, and the junction held 9 bases outside the gene matches. From germline, CDR1 is SNHLY and CDR2 FYNNEI. The CDR3 is 16 amino acids. CDR3 sequence (DNA): TGTGCCAGCAGGAAGGGCGACAGGGGCGGCAATCAGCCCCAGCATTTT. It specifies CASRKGDRGGNQPQHF.

This clonotype has ten or more counts. V and J are TRBV5-1 and TRBJ1-1, with a tentative D call TRBD1 (6 bases). Deletions cut 3 bases from V and 5 bases from J, with 11 bases between. The CDR3 spans 13 residues. CDR1 is SGHRS and CDR2 is YFSETQ in the germline V gene. The CDR3 sequence is CASSSGAGTEAFF. CDR3 nucleotide sequence: TGCGCCAGCAGCTCAGGGGCGGGTACTGAAGCTTTCTTT.

This clonotype has at least ten counts. The rearrangement uses TRBV6-2 or TRBV6-3 and TRBJ1-5; the D gene is possibly TRBD1 (6 bases). Germline V gene sequence: CDR1 MNHEY, CDR2 SVGEGT. This CDR3 is 15 amino acids long. V lost 4 bases, J lost 7 bases, and 17 bases lay in between. The CDR3 sequence is CASSSTGTSRQPQHF. The CDR3 DNA reads as TGTGCCAGCAGTTCAACCGGGACAAGTCGCCAGCCCCAGCATTTT.

This rearrangement joins TRBV5-1 to TRBJ2-7, with TRBD1 matching over 7 bases. Trimming cost V 4 bases and J 1 base; bases outside gene matches: 5. The length of the CDR3 is 14 residues. Germline loops: CDR1 SGHRS, CDR2 YFSETQ. The chain's CDR3 is CASSPTGPSYEQYF. Written as DNA, the CDR3 is TGCGCCAGCAGCCCGACAGGGCCTTCCTACGAGCAGTACTTC.

The chain has TRBV5-1 and TRBJ1-4, with 10 nucleotides matching TRBD1. V shed 4 bases, J shed 5 bases, and the junction held 2 bases outside the gene matches. CDR3 length: 14 amino acids. In germline, CDR1 is SGHRS, CDR2 YFSETQ. CDR3 coding DNA: TGCGCCAGCAGCACGGGACAGGGGAATGAAAAACTGTTTTTT. Residues: CASSTGQGNEKLFF.

At least ten counts were recorded for this clonotype. V usage is TRBV3-1 and J usage is TRBJ1-1; no reliable D call. V was shortened by 0 bases and J by 1 base, with 3 bases between the two germline ends. The CDR3 runs to 13 residues. CDR1 and CDR2 (germline): LGHDT, YNNKEL (reference sequence). The CDR3 sequence is CASSQDRNTEAFF. CDR3 bases: TGTGCCAGCAGCCAAGACAGGAACACTGAAGCTTTCTTT.

This clonotype was picked up a small number of times. The chain carries TRBV12-3 or TRBV12-4 and TRBJ2-7; D gene uncertain. The CDR3 runs 15 residues. Trimming took off 2 bases at V and 0 bases at J, with 11 bases between the two ends. Here the CDR3 DNA reads TGTGCCAGCAGTTTATGGCTGAGTGGCTCCTACGAGCAGTACTTC. Encoded protein: CASSLWLSGSYEQYF.

This clonotype was picked up a small number of times. The chain carries TRBV12-3 or TRBV12-4 and TRBJ2-2; TRBD2 agrees at 8 bases. The J segment lost 4 bases and the V segment lost 5 bases, leaving 6 bases of the junction unmatched. This CDR3 is built from 15 residues. CDR3 in DNA: TGTGCCAGCAGTCGGACTAGCCCGGGCACCGGGGAGCTGTTTTTT. Encoded protein: CASSRTSPGTGELFF.

The chain has TRBV9 and TRBJ2-5, with 14 bases matching TRBD2. CDR3 size: 16 residues. CDR1 SGDLS and CDR2 YYNGEE come from the germline V gene. The J segment lost 4 bases and the V segment lost 0 bases, leaving 2 bases of the junction unmatched. CDR3 bases: TGTGCCAGCAGCGTAGACGGACTAGCGGGGGGAGAGACCCAGTACTTC. As protein: CASSVDGLAGGETQYF. The variable domain in full, completed from reference TRBV9 and TRBJ2-5, reads DSGVTQTPKHLITATGQRVTLRCSPRSGDLSVYWYQQSLDQGLQFLIQYYNGEERAKGNILERFSAQQFPDLHSELNLSSLELGDSALYFCASSVDGLAGGETQYFGPGTRLLVL.

This clonotype was detected only a few times. This chain links TRBV7-8 with TRBJ1-3; D not resolved. With 6 bases removed from V and 2 bases from J, the gap between germline ends came to 11 bases. There are 14 residues in the CDR3. CDR1 and CDR2 (germline): SGHVS, FQNEAQ. CDR3 sequence (DNA): TGTGCCAGCAGGCCAATGGAACCTGGAAACACCATATATTTT. Translating gives CASRPMEPGNTIYF.

The rearrangement joins TRBV15 to TRBJ2-7; D is unclear. Germline V gene lookup returns CDR1 LNHNV and CDR2 YYDKDF (reference sequence). The CDR3 spans 13 residues. Trimming took 0 bases from V and 2 from J, leaving 5 bases between them. CDR3 residues: CATSREVTYEQYF. The CDR3 DNA sequence: TGTGCCACCAGCAGAGAAGTAACCTACGAGCAGTACTTC.